The clone carrying this T cell receptor beta chain has a single count. Antigen unknown. This specimen comes from a study of T cell responses to AZD1222 COVID-19 vaccine. The ends were cut back, 2 bases at V and 2 bases at J, with 19 bases in the middle. Germline V gene sequence: CDR1 GTSNPN, CDR2 SVGIG (reference sequence). The CDR3 runs to 16 residues. Sequencing was performed with immunoSEQ multiplex PCR; in TCRdb, only in-frame clones are kept and a portion is missing. This table holds about 84,000 clones, roughly 87% found once. Study conclusions and caveats: Just a handful of AZD1222 recipients tested seropositive at baseline. Clonal diversity may have been underestimated in mostly white British donors. Sampling that yielded the repertoires occurred only after the peak T cell response.

The chain recombines TRBV30 with TRBJ2-7; TRBD1 might be the D (6 bases). This clonotype originated in an adult who received the AZD1222 COVID-19 vaccine. The material was peripheral blood, obtained 28 days after the second AZD1222 dose. CDR3 protein: CAWSTPPGTPTYEQYF. The CDR3 region has the DNA TGTGCCTGGAGTACCCCCCCCGGGACACCAACCTACGAGCAGTACTTC.